This entry features one T cell receptor (beta chain) sequence. This clone was counted a single time. This clone's antigen is unknown. No much larger clone is present one base from it, and per-base qualities are unavailable. Trimming leaves V shorter by 5 bases and J shorter by 2 bases, with the junction holding 10 bases beyond the gene matches. The CDR3 sequence holds 16 residues, the cysteine and phenylalanine included. Only the CDR3 DNA is retained, 48 bases long and in frame from the first base. CDR1 and CDR2, looked up from the germline V gene (reference sequence), are SEHNR and FQNEAQ. This record comes from a study of cytomegalovirus exposure and HLA in healthy donors (dated by TCRdb to the late 2010s). Turning to the overall study: An earlier analysis of a few hundred of the donors reported approximately 280 Gb of sequence data and 100 million to 120 million unique TCR beta sequences obtained from about 180 million T cells. Roughly 300 gigabases of sequencing data and approximately 85 million unique TCR sequences were included in an early release covering 550 to 650 HLA-typed donors. Of the roughly 410 genotyped donors, roughly 80% were placed in the genetic ancestry cluster associated with self-reported Caucasian donors. The aim of the study was to test whether cataloging public T cell receptors could identify signatures of past pathogen exposure. The T cell repertoires of 666 subjects were profiled by immunosequencing and related to cytomegalovirus serostatus. Besides the first cohort of 550 to 750 subjects, a separate validation cohort made up of 120 different subjects was used. The study combined high-throughput TCR immunosequencing, statistical association of individual TCRs with disease status, and machine learning to predict cytomegalovirus infection status. In a later analysis, previously published TCR beta repertoires from 550 to 750 donors were re-analyzed and high-resolution HLA genotyping was added so that TCR occurrence patterns could be studied. In the later analysis, no new phenotypic data were used to find candidate immune exposures; instead, reliance was placed on TCR beta sequences and their occurrence across donors. An earlier analysis of around 540 of the donors applied high-throughput TCR beta sequencing to assess whether each TCR beta V gene segment acted as functional or pseudogenic. Alongside the repertoire data, information on donor age, sex, ethnicity and CMV serostatus was compiled. A later genetic analysis used genome-wide SNP genotypes for about 55% of the 666 donors, treating that subset as a discovery cohort. Every discovery cohort repertoire had been produced on one sequencing platform. HLA typing covered class I and class II loci at four-digit resolution. The number of typed donors differed by locus: roughly 629-640 for A, B, C, DRB1 and DQB1; about 520 for DQA1; some 590 for DPA1; and around 470 for DPB1. Four or five DR-DQ haplotypes were handled as single units for association and clustering because linkage in the cohort was strong. Among roughly 370 genotyped donors of the cohort, an average of approximately 240,000 unique TCR beta nucleotide sequences were sequenced per donor, about a sixth of them non-productive. Study-level results and caveats: In a later analysis, HLA-associated TCR beta chains were found to be more clonally expanded and to have lower generation probabilities than equally common non-associated chains. In an earlier analysis of about 600 of the donors, most TCR beta V segments appeared in productive rearrangements about 90% or about 30% of the time, broadly matching IMGT annotations. Because counts were too low, around 17 rarely observed V segments, including chromosome 9 orphons, were left out of the earlier analysis of approximately 500 of the donors. Sequencing depth was assumed to be roughly uniform across donors in the presence/absence analyses, though that assumption may not hold. A further reported finding was that TCR beta sequences accurately predicted the HLA-A and HLA-B alleles for most subjects in the first cohort. Three of the identified cytomegalovirus-associated TCR beta chains were confirmed in vitro to be specific for cytomegalovirus antigens. When HLA alleles, especially DR and DQ, strongly co-occurred, attributing TCR associations to individual alleles was difficult. In this cohort, only TCR beta chains were sequenced, and detectable features were limited by the absence of alpha or paired-chain data. A cluster of highly shared sequence variants was judged likely to represent a technical artifact of the sequencing pipeline. An association between a missense DCLRE1C variant and V-gene and J-gene trimming of TCR beta chains was found in a later genetic analysis and replicated in an independent cohort. Most TCR sequences were observed very rarely across donors, whereas some public TCRs were present in many individuals. Most CMV-associated TCR beta chains appeared to be HLA-restricted in a later analysis, and the HLA associations seemed to be driven largely by CMV exposure. A later analysis found that TCR association rates varied across HLA loci, with DRB1 alleles showing the most associated TCRs and HLA-C alleles the fewest. Compared with the roughly 710-donor mean, donors in an Asian-associated ancestry cluster had fewer N-insertions in productive TCRs, according to a later genetic analysis. The authors suggested that the approach could potentially be generalized to other disease states and immunological phenotypes. Some IMGT-functional V segments, including TRBV6-2 and TRBV6-3, could not be distinguished by the 87-base-pair reads and were therefore excluded. The classifier was reported to diagnose cytomegalovirus status with high specificity and sensitivity in both the original and validation cohorts. CMV serostatus was the only immune exposure information available for the cohort. Specific HLA alleles were associated with 16,951 TCR beta sequences at a false discovery rate of 0.05 in a later analysis. Because HLA typing was missing for some donors at each locus, association tests included only the typed subset. Several of the top co-occurrence clusters appeared to be linked to parvovirus B19, influenza, CMV and Epstein-Barr virus, according to a later analysis. Correlated functional status among segregating V segments might be attributable to linkage disequilibrium, but an unknown experimental factor could not be ruled out. The study gave a list of about 160 TCR beta chains associated with cytomegalovirus.

Libraries were made using the immunoSEQ multiplex PCR assay. The multiplex PCR relied on a mix of 60 forward primers for TCR Vbeta segments and 13 reverse primers for TCR Jbeta segments. Amplification of the CDR3 region of rearranged TCR beta genes was performed with a multiplex PCR assay on genomic DNA. Amplified TCR beta libraries were sequenced as 87-base-pair reads on the Illumina HiSeq System. The study's own analysis went as follows. Across the 666 repertoires, a later analysis counted around 80 million unique TCR beta chains, 8.5 million to 12 million of which were shared by at least two donors. A nearest-neighbor algorithm error-corrected the raw reads and collapsed the reads into unique sequences, merging closely related sequences to remove PCR and sequencing errors. Alignment of CDR3 sequences to IMGT reference sequences was used to assign V, D and J gene segments. For a sequence to be retained, a match of at least six nucleotides to both a V gene segment and a J gene segment was required. A rearrangement counted as productive if the CDR3 had no stop codons and remained in frame with V and J, and every other rearrangement counted as non-productive. CDR3 was defined according to IMGT convention as the region running from the second conserved V-encoded cysteine to the conserved J-encoded phenylalanine. Sequences without an unambiguous match to a single V gene segment were excluded from the earlier analysis of about 630 of the donors. In an earlier analysis of 500 to 750 of the donors, V segments were called functional above 56.7% productive rearrangements and were called segregating when the between-donor standard deviation exceeded 5%. A statistical classification framework was built to diagnose cytomegalovirus status from the catalog of TCR beta chain sequences. In a later analysis, V and J genes were assigned by comparing TCR nucleotide sequences against IMGT/GENE-DB human TR gene sequences. In a later analysis, CDR3 sequences and most-parsimonious VDJ recombination scenarios were assigned using the TCRdist pipeline. In a later analysis, each TCR beta chain was defined by its CDR3 amino acid sequence together with its V-gene family, and reads without a unique V-gene family were excluded. To address suspected cross-contamination and a sequencing artifact, a later analysis removed 550 to 750 highly shared, low-generation-probability nucleotide sequences. In a later analysis, a clonal expansion index for each public chain was calculated from normalized within-repertoire ranks of inferred template counts. In a later analysis, generation probabilities were computed with a VDJ recombination model fitted to out-of-frame rearrangements, and the resulting probabilities were checked against IGoR. A later analysis scored TCR-TCR, TCR-HLA and TCR-CMV co-occurrence with hypergeometric tests, applying a repertoire-size bias correction to TCR pairs. False discovery rates were estimated in a later analysis by permuting HLA or CMV assignments 20 times. In a later analysis, co-occurring TCRs were grouped using DBSCAN, and TCRdist sequence similarity was added for clustering within HLA-allele-positive subsets. For co-occurrence clustering, repertoires with fewer than 30,000 or more than 120,000 public chains were excluded, along with roughly 5 repertoires with anomalous nucleotide sharing. TCRdb limited this immuneACCESS table to in-frame rearrangements with V and J called. A share of clones is missing; checked studies link under half to unresolved V genes, and the rest is unexplained. The V and J calls and clone size come from that table; D and trimming were worked out from the DNA. This sample lists some 150,000 clones; roughly 80% were detected once. The ten largest clones capture around 7.1% of the sample.

The cohort was made up of approximately 670 healthy bone marrow donors. Cohort members were all nominally healthy when sampled, although unrecorded immune exposures were likely present. The donor tested CMV seropositive, placing the donor among the approximately 310 seropositive members of the cohort. Each donor provided a peripheral blood sample, and peripheral blood mononuclear cells were used for TCR beta sequencing. The Qiagen DNeasy Blood Extraction Kit was used to extract genomic DNA from the blood cell samples. This chain joins TRBV7-9 to TRBJ1-2; 8 nucleotides in the junction match TRBD1. Material: PBMCs. The clonotype comes from a woman aged 40 to 50 in good health and CMV-seropositive. CDR3 region: CASSTRGQGANYGYTF. The nucleotide sequence reads as follows: TGTGCCAGCAGCACTCGTGGGCAGGGGGCCAACTATGGCTACACCTTC.